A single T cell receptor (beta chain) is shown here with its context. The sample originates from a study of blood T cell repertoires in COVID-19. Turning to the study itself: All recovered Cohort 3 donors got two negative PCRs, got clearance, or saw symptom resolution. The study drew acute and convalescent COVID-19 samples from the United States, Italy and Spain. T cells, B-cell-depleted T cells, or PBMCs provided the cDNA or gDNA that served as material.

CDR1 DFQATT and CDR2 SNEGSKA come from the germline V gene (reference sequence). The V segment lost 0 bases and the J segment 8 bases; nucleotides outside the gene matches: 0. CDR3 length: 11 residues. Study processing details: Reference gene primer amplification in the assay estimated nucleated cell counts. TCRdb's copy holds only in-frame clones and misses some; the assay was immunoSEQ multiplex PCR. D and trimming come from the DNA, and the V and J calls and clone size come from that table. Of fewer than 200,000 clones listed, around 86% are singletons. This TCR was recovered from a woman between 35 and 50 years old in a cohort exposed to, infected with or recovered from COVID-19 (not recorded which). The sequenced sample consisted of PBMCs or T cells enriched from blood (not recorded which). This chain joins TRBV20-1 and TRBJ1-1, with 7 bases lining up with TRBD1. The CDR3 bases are TGCAGTGCTAGAGAGGACAGGGAAGCTTTCTTT. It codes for CSAREDREAFF.